This T cell receptor (beta chain) was recorded in a study of T cell responses to AZD1222 COVID-19 vaccine. Turning to the study itself: Second doses that came at about 4 or about 12 weeks were put together.

Produced via immunoSEQ multiplex PCR; TCRdb's table is partial and in-frame only. The sample shows roughly 130,000 clones, 80% to 90% of them seen only once. Remarks on this clone: Its antigen is undetermined.

The study's findings and limits: Unmutated variant regions are reportedly targeted by nearly half of spike-specific TCRs. Repertoires in all cases were sampled only once the peak T cell response had passed.

The sample in question was peripheral blood, obtained on day 0 of AZD1222 vaccination. The clonotype comes from an adult in good health.

DNA of the CDR3: TGCAGCGTTGTGGCGGCAGGTTACTATGGCTACACCTTC. Protein product: CSVVAAGYYGYTF. The chain has TRBV29-1 and TRBJ1-2; no clear D. In germline, CDR1 is SQVTM, CDR2 ANQGSEA. The V end was cut by 4 bases, the J end by 3 bases, with 12 bases between. The length of the CDR3 is 13 residues. Drawing the rest from reference TRBV29-1 and TRBJ1-2, the complete variable domain is SAVISQKPSRDICQRGTSLTIQCQVDSQVTMMFWYRQQPGQSLTLIATANQGSEATYESGFVIDKFPISRPNLTFSTLTVSNMSPEDSSIYLCSVVAAGYYGYTFGSGTRLTVV.